This is a list of T cell receptor beta chains from one sample in a study of T cell repertoires in cytomegalovirus infection. TCRdb reprocessed the reads with MiXCR, giving one entry per CDR3 protein. Altogether about 920,000 distinct CDR3 sequences are present, around a third being singletons, with the ten largest covering more than 13%. No antigen has been assigned to these receptors. Sequenced here: cultured CD8+ T cells from PBMCs, sampled from culture after CMV antigen stimulation. These receptors came from a human donor in good health (CMV status not recorded). Some clones in this sample may be carry-over from other donors' samples. Both conserved end residues are trimmed from each CDR3. Each record gives: V gene, D gene, CDR3 protein. The D gene is left open where the match is weak.

>TRBV6-6|TRBD1
ASTLQGAYGADTQY
>TRBV6-6|TRBD1
ASSPGGQQETQY
>TRBV29-1|-
SVEDPLNWQF
>TRBV19|TRBD1
ASSIAQGAWADTQY
>TRBV2|-
ASSDEGGGSGANVLT
>TRBV10-3|TRBD1
AIPGQGVYGYT
>TRBV5-5|-
ASSSGPWGGSTEAF
>TRBV27|TRBD1
ASSPTGGGDYGYT
>TRBV4-3|TRBD2
ASRLYLAPGGQETQY
>TRBV27|-
ASSLLGTPYNEQF
>TRBV7-4|-
ASSSGGTAAF
>TRBV29-1|-
SVQDDSVNSYEQY
>TRBV7-6|TRBD2
ASSFASLAGYEQY
>TRBV5-6|-
ASSPGHPVGQPQH
>TRBV19|-
ATKTQRPNSNQPQH
>TRBV7-9|-
ASSLLSNTEAF
>TRBV6-5|TRBD1
ASSYRALTGNPYEQY
>TRBV7-3|TRBD2
ASSLTGTSGGVGETQY
>TRBV19|TRBD1
ASRDRGNTEAF
>TRBV27|TRBD1
ASSSGGYNEQF
>TRBV5-4|-
ASSLQGGKQF
>TRBV19|-
ASSARESSTDTQY
>TRBV12-3/TRBV12-4|-
ASSLGRAKGYT
>TRBV6-8|TRBD1
ASSLALLTGGTNEKLF
>TRBV5-1|TRBD1
ASSLAPGQGKD
>TRBV18|-
ASSLRNHSNQPQH
>TRBV12-3/TRBV12-4|TRBD1
ASSGDRALYYGYT
>TRBV27|TRBD2
ASSTPTSGGAETQY
>TRBV7-9|-
ASSSDDKPTEKLF
>TRBV25-1|-
ASISDGGYGYT
>TRBV12-3/TRBV12-4|TRBD2
ASSSTSGGWYQETQY
>TRBV12-3/TRBV12-4|-
ASSFGSGNEQF
>TRBV9|TRBD1
ASSVDGTATNEKLF
>TRBV27|-
ASSSPGRELF
>TRBV15|TRBD1
ATNGQGAGNEQF
>TRBV7-6|TRBD1
ASSTRPPGQGHEQY
>TRBV20-1|TRBD2
SANSGGPYNEQF
>TRBV10-3|TRBD1
AIKGLRQGGTDTQY
>TRBV12-3/TRBV12-4|-
ASSFRGYT